Below are 30 T cell receptor beta chains sequenced from a single sample in a study of regulatory T cells in long-lasting Graves disease. Libraries of TCR beta came from iRepertoire HTBI primers plus Arm-PCR of CDR3 regions. TCRdb called the multiplex PCR reads again in MiXCR, with one record for every CDR3 protein. This table has hundreds of thousands of distinct CDR3 sequences, 20% to 25% appearing once. Time point noted: persistent/refractory GD, antithyroid drugs over 5 years with positive TRAb. RNA isolated from PBMCs was used to make the TCR library. The sequences come from peripheral blood mononuclear cells (PBMCs), collected when the disease was refractory, from a patient treated with antithyroid drugs. The receptors derive from a female donor with Graves disease.

In its sample, this clonotype was seen many times. The chain uses TRBV28 and TRBJ1-6, with 7 bases matching TRBD1. The V gene end was trimmed by 1 base and the J gene end by 7 bases; junction bases not matched to a gene: 7. Germline V gives CDR1 MDHEN, CDR2 SYDVKM. This CDR3 has 16 amino acids. CDR3 in amino acids: CASSLFPGQFNSPLHF. The CDR3 nucleotides are TGTGCCAGCAGTTTATTCCCGGGACAGTTCAATTCACCCCTCCACTTT.

V gene TRBV7-9 combines with J gene TRBJ1-6, with 9 bases lining up with TRBD1. V shed 5 bases, J shed 7 bases, and the junction held 3 bases outside the gene matches. Germline lookup yields CDR1 SEHNR and CDR2 FQNEAQ (reference sequence). This CDR3 has 14 amino acids. The CDR3 nucleotides are TGTGCCAGCAGCCGGACAGGGGAAAATTCACCCCTCCACTTT. As protein: CASSRTGENSPLHF. Filled out from reference TRBV7-9 and TRBJ1-6, the complete variable domain reads DTGVSQNPRHKITKRGQNVTFRCDPISEHNRLYWYRQTLGQGPEFLTYFQNEAQLEKSRLLSDRFSAERPKGSFSTLEIQRTEQGDSAMYLCASSRTGENSPLHFGNGTRLTVT.

This clonotype was recorded at least ten times. The rearrangement links TRBV2 to TRBJ1-5, with a possible D match to TRBD1 (6 bases). The CDR3 length is 13 residues. The V gene's germline CDR1 is SNHLY and CDR2 FYNNEI. V was shortened by 6 bases and J by 7 bases, with 13 bases between the two germline ends. CDR3 in DNA: TGTGCCAGCAGAGAACAGGGTAGGCAGCCCCAGCATTTT. Encoded protein: CASREQGRQPQHF.

The V call is TRBV20-1, the J call TRBJ1-1; no clear D gene. The CDR3 is made up of 11 amino acids. Per the germline V gene, CDR1 is DFQATT and CDR2 is SNEGSKA (reference sequence). V dropped 8 bases and J dropped 1 base, with 8 bases sitting between them. The CDR3 loop is CSIPSNTEAFF. For the CDR3, the DNA is TGCAGTATCCCCTCGAACACTGAAGCTTTCTTT.

About this clonotype itself: Germline and junction disagree at one end, which may indicate a read error. The V gene is TRBV11-1, the J gene TRBJ2-7; TRBD2 agrees at 11 bases. Germline loops: CDR1 SGHAT, CDR2 FQDESV (reference sequence). This CDR3 region has 21 residues. CDR3 protein: CASSQDLGIAGGKWSSYEQYF. As DNA, the CDR3 is TGCGCCAGCAGCCAAGATTTGGGAATAGCGGGAGGGAAATGGAGCTCCTACGAGCAGTACTTC. Variable domain in full (rest from reference TRBV11-1 and TRBJ2-7): EAEVAQSPRYKITEKSQAVAFWCDPISGHATLYWYRQILGQGPELLVQFQDESVVDDSQLPKDRFSAERLKGVDSTLKIQPAELGDSAMYLCASSQDLGIAGGKWSSYEQYFGPGTRLTVT.

The CDR3: CASSIAPDTEAFF. The CDR3 DNA reads TGTGCCAGTAGTATAGCGCCTGACACTGAAGCTTTCTTT. The V and J genes are TRBV19 and TRBJ1-1; D remains ambiguous. Trimming cost V 1 base and J 3 bases, with 6 bases left between them. The CDR3 is 13 amino acids. Germline V gives CDR1 LNHDA, CDR2 SQIVND (reference sequence). The full variable domain, rest sourced from reference TRBV19 and TRBJ1-1, is DGGITQSPKYLFRKEGQNVTLSCEQNLNHDAMYWYRQDPGQGLRLIYYSQIVNDFQKGDIAEGYSVSREKKESFPLTVTSAQKNPTAFYLCASSIAPDTEAFFGQGTRLTVV.

The chain has TRBV3-1 and TRBJ2-5; 7 nucleotides match TRBD2. The junction had 7 bases not matched to a gene; V was cut back by 1 base and J by 5 bases. Germline CDR1 is LGHDT and CDR2 is YNNKEL (reference sequence). CDR3 length: 15 residues. DNA of the CDR3: TGTGCCAGCAGCCAAGTCGCGGGAGCCGGGGAGACCCAGTACTTC. This gives the protein CASSQVAGAGETQYF.

This clonotype has at least ten counts. The chain links TRBV6-1 to TRBJ2-7, with D uncertain. Trimming pared 6 bases from V and 3 bases from J, leaving 18 bases between. The germline CDR1 and CDR2 sequences are MNHNS and SASEGT. The CDR3 runs to 15 residues. The DNA of the CDR3 is TGTGCCAGCAGCCTAAGCCCCCGCGCCCTCTACGAGCAGTACTTC. Translating it yields CASSLSPRALYEQYF.

The CDR3 DNA reads TGTGCCAGTAGTATAGAACCCGGGTCTGGCTATGGCTACACCTTC. Translation gives CASSIEPGSGYGYTF. V and J are TRBV19 and TRBJ1-2; unclear D gene. V lost 0 bases and J lost 4, with 12 bases in between. The CDR3 is 15 amino acids. The germline gives CDR1 LNHDA, CDR2 SQIVND (reference sequence).

This clonotype showed up just a few times. The CDR3 DNA follows: TGTGCCAGCAGTTGGGGCCAGATAGCCTACTTC. The encoded protein is CASSWGQIAYF. J is TRBJ2-5 and V is TRBV6-2 or TRBV6-3; D is possibly TRBD1 (5 bases). Trimming stripped 4 bases from V and 14 bases from J, with 14 bases between. This CDR3 spans 11 amino acids. Germline V gene sequence: CDR1 MNHEY, CDR2 SVGEGT.

This clonotype was seen more than once but under ten times. V is TRBV28 and J is TRBJ2-7; D may be TRBD1 or TRBD2 (6 bases each). V lost 3 bases, J lost 6 bases, and 18 bases lay in between. Germline V gene sequence: CDR1 MDHEN, CDR2 SYDVKM. The CDR3 has 15 amino acids. CDR3 DNA: TGTGCCAGCAGTTTTGGGGGGCGGGCGGATCTCGAGCAGTACTTC. Its translation: CASSFGGRADLEQYF.

This sequence joins TRBV30 and TRBJ1-6, with a possible D match to TRBD1 (5 bases). Deletions cut 0 bases from V and 6 bases from J, with 15 bases between. Per germline, CDR1 GTSNPN and CDR2 SVGIG (reference sequence). This CDR3 has 16 amino acids. CDR3 region: CAWSVLSQGGNSPLHF. In DNA, the CDR3 is TGTGCCTGGAGTGTACTATCCCAGGGTGGTAATTCACCCCTCCACTTT.

The table lists this clonotype with a few counts. The V gene is TRBV27, the J gene TRBJ2-6, with D uncertain. The CDR3 contains 17 residues. The ends were cut back, 10 bases at V and 2 bases at J, with 21 bases in the middle. Germline loops: CDR1 MNHEY, CDR2 SMNVEV (reference sequence). The CDR3 DNA reads TGTGCCAACCCTCGAAGCTCAACTACTCCTGGGGCCAACGTCCTGACTTTC. It is translated as CANPRSSTTPGANVLTF.

This clonotype has just a few counts. The chain links TRBV4-1 to TRBJ1-2; D is unclear. V was clipped by 4 bases and J by 5 bases, with 20 bases between them. Germline loops: CDR1 MGHRA, CDR2 YSYEKL. The CDR3 loop spans 16 amino acids. CDR3 loop: CASSPLGKEVFYGYTF. In DNA, the CDR3 is TGCGCCAGCAGCCCGCTCGGGAAGGAAGTTTTTTATGGCTACACCTTC.

The rearrangement joins TRBV27 to TRBJ2-7; 7 nucleotides match TRBD1. CDR3 size: 14 residues. Germline values: CDR1 MNHEY, CDR2 SMNVEV (reference sequence). The V gene end was trimmed by 2 bases and the J gene end by 2 bases; junction bases not matched to a gene: 3. CDR3 region: CASSLRQGPYEQYF. The CDR3 DNA sequence: TGTGCCAGCAGTTTACGACAGGGCCCCTACGAGCAGTACTTC.

On this clonotype: A read error may be the cause here, since a much bigger clone is one base away. This sequence joins TRBV6-2 or TRBV6-3 and TRBJ1-1; 7 nucleotides agree with TRBD1. With V trimmed by 6 bases and J by 1 base, 2 bases remained unmatched. This CDR3 contains 13 residues. Germline-derived CDR1 and CDR2 are MNHEY and SVGEGT. In DNA form, the CDR3 reads TGTGCCAGCAGGGACAGGAGGAACACTGAAGCTTTCTTT. As protein: CASRDRRNTEAFF.

This clonotype was counted between two and nine times. The chain combines TRBV3-1 with TRBJ1-2, with 8 bases identical to TRBD1. The V segment lost 0 bases and the J segment 7 bases; nucleotides outside the gene matches: 4. Germline CDR1 and CDR2: LGHDT and YNNKEL (reference sequence). This CDR3 is built from 14 residues. CDR3 sequence (DNA): TGTGCCAGCAGCCAAGATCCAGGGGGCCTTGGCTACACCTTC. It specifies CASSQDPGGLGYTF.

Ten or more counts support this clonotype. This sequence joins TRBV27 and TRBJ1-6, with no clear D. CDR3 length: 18 amino acids. Germline V gene data show CDR1 as MNHEY and CDR2 as SMNVEV (reference sequence). Deletions cut 6 bases from V and 6 bases from J, with 24 bases between. The chain's CDR3 is CASSHRMILGVGNSPLHF. The DNA of the CDR3 is TGTGCCAGCAGCCACAGAATGATACTCGGTGTGGGTAATTCACCCCTCCACTTT.

This chain uses TRBV29-1 with TRBJ1-5, with 7 nucleotides matching TRBD1. The V gene's germline CDR1 is SQVTM and CDR2 ANQGSEA. With 5 bases clipped from V and 5 bases from J, the junction kept 6 bases outside the gene matches. The CDR3 sequence is 13 residues long. CDR3: CSVKQGRYQPQHF. In DNA, the CDR3 is TGCAGCGTTAAACAGGGGCGGTATCAGCCCCAGCATTTT.

This clonotype was detected only a few times. This chain uses TRBV4-3 with TRBJ2-5, with D perhaps matching TRBD1 (5 bases). V lost 4 bases and J lost 1, with 16 bases in between. CDR3 length: 16 amino acids. Germline-derived CDR1 and CDR2 are LGHNA and YSLEER. CDR3 sequence (DNA): TGCGCCAGCAGCCCCTCCCCGTGGGGCAGCCAAGAGACCCAGTACTTC. This codes for CASSPSPWGSQETQYF.

This chain connects TRBV6-1 to TRBJ1-3; perhaps TRBD1 as D (6 bases). The CDR3 loop spans 17 amino acids. The germline CDR1 and CDR2 sequences are MNHNS and SASEGT. Trimming pared 6 bases from V and 0 bases from J, leaving 18 bases between. The CDR3 sequence: CASSTDIGTYSGNTIYF. DNA of the CDR3: TGTGCCAGCAGCACTGATATCGGGACATACTCTGGAAACACCATATATTTT.

The rearrangement uses TRBV5-6 and TRBJ2-7, with 10 nucleotides matching TRBD2. This CDR3 comprises 15 residues. Looked up from germline, CDR1 is SGHDT and CDR2 is YYEEEE. J lost 5 bases, V lost 2 bases, and 7 bases had no gene match. The CDR3 coding sequence is TGTGCCAGCAGCTTTGAACTAGCGGGGCTCCACGAGCAGTACTTC. It is translated as CASSFELAGLHEQYF.

This clonotype has at least ten counts. This rearrangement joins TRBV20-1 to TRBJ1-1; 8 nucleotides agree with TRBD1. Germline assignment: CDR1 DFQATT and CDR2 SNEGSKA (reference sequence). This CDR3 spans 15 amino acids. Trimming took 2 bases from V and 3 from J; bases not matched to a gene: 8. Here the CDR3 reads CSARIADRDHTEAFF. In nucleotides, the CDR3 is TGCAGTGCTAGAATTGCGGACAGGGATCACACTGAAGCTTTCTTT.

This clonotype was recorded at least ten times. This rearrangement joins TRBV2 to TRBJ2-5, with 12 bases identical to TRBD2. V gave up 2 bases and J gave up 5 bases; unmatched junction bases: 0. Germline values: CDR1 SNHLY, CDR2 FYNNEI. The CDR3 loop spans 14 amino acids. The CDR3 sequence: CASSETSGRETQYF. The CDR3 DNA sequence: TGTGCCAGCAGTGAAACTAGCGGGAGGGAGACCCAGTACTTC.

For this clonotype: This could be a read error, since a much larger clone is one nucleotide away. The J gene is TRBJ2-5, the V gene TRBV11-2, with TRBD1 matching 7 bases. The CDR3 consists of 23 residues. Germline CDR1 reads SGHAT; CDR2 reads FQNNGV. CDR3 residues: CASGLRSRGYKGAGIGSVETQYF. The CDR3 nucleotides read TGTGCCAGCGGCTTACGGTCCCGCGGTTATAAGGGGGCAGGGATCGGTTCGGTCGAGACCCAGTACTTC.

This clonotype was counted ten times or more. The chain is built from TRBV28 and TRBJ1-3; D might be TRBD1 (6 bases). This CDR3 has 15 amino acids. Per the germline V gene, CDR1 is MDHEN and CDR2 is SYDVKM. V lost 4 bases, J lost 2 bases, and 12 bases lay in between. The CDR3 loop is CASSSPAGAGNTIYF. Here the CDR3 DNA reads TGTGCCAGCAGTTCGCCTGCAGGGGCTGGAAACACCATATATTTT.

The chain uses TRBV20-1 and TRBJ1-2; D gene ambiguous. The germline V gene has CDR1 DFQATT and CDR2 SNEGSKA (reference sequence). The length of the CDR3 is 11 residues. This CDR3 is CSLIGNYGYTF. CDR3 sequence (DNA): TGCTCACTCATTGGGAACTATGGCTACACCTTC.

This clonotype was seen many times. The genes are TRBV12-5 and TRBJ2-5; a possible D gene is TRBD2 (6 bases). Germline V CDR1 and CDR2: LGHNT, FRNRAP. This CDR3 region has 16 residues. Trimming stripped 3 bases from V and 5 bases from J, with 19 bases between. The CDR3 loop is CASGFPGRGAVETQYF. CDR3 coding DNA: TGTGCTAGTGGTTTCCCCGGGAGAGGGGCAGTGGAGACCCAGTACTTC. The full variable domain, its missing parts supplied by reference TRBV12-5 and TRBJ2-5, is DARVTQTPRHKVTEMGQEVTMRCQPILGHNTVFWYRQTMMQGLELLAYFRNRAPLDDSGMPKDRFSAEMPDATLATLKIQPSEPRDSAVYFCASGFPGRGAVETQYFGPGTRLLVL.

This clonotype was counted a few times. This sequence joins TRBV6-5 and TRBJ2-7, with D possibly being TRBD1 or TRBD2 (5 bases each). The V end lost 3 bases, the J end lost 7 bases, and 16 bases lay between the germline ends. The CDR3 extends over 14 amino acids. Germline values: CDR1 MNHEY, CDR2 SVGAGI. CDR3 residues: CASSYAMGDEEQYF. DNA for the CDR3: TGTGCCAGCAGTTATGCGATGGGGGATGAGGAGCAGTACTTC.

This clonotype has more than one count but fewer than ten. The CDR3 protein is CASSTRQNTEAFF. Here the CDR3 DNA reads TGTGCCAGTAGTACCCGACAAAACACTGAAGCTTTCTTT. The chain carries TRBV19 and TRBJ1-1; D not resolved. This CDR3 is built from 13 residues. The germline V and J ends were trimmed by 4 bases and 2 bases, with 8 bases remaining between them. CDR1 and CDR2 from the germline V gene are LNHDA and SQIVND (reference sequence).